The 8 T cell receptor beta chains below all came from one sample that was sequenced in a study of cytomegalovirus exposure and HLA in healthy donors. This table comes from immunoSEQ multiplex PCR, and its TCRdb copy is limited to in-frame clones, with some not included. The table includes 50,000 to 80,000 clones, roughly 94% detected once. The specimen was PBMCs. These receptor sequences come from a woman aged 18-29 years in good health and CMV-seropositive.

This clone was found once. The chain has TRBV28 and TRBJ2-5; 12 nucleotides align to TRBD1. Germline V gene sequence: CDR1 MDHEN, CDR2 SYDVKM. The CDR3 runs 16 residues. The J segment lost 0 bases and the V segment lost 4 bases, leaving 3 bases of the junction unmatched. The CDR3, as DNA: TGTGCCAGCAGTTGGGGACAGGGGGCCAACCAAGAGACCCAGTACTTC. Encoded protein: CASSWGQGANQETQYF.

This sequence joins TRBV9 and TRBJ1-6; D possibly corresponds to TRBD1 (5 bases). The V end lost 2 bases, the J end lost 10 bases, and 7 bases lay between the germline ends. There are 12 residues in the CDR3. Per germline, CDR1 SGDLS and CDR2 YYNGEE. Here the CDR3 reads CASSVKGSPLHF. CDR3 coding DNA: TGTGCCAGCAGCGTTAAGGGGTCACCCCTCCACTTT.

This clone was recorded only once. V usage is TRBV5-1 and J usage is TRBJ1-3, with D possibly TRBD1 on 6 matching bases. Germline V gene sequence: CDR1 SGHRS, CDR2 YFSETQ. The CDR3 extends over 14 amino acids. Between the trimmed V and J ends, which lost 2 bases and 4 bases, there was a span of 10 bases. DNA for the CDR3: TGCGCCAGCAGCTTACAGGGTGCCGGAAACACCATATATTTT. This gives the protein CASSLQGAGNTIYF.

DNA for the CDR3: TGTGCCAGCAGTTACGGTGGGAGGAACACTGAAGCTTTCTTT. It encodes CASSYGGRNTEAFF. The chain links TRBV6-5 to TRBJ1-1; D unresolved. Trimming cost V 2 bases and J 1 base, with 8 bases left between them. This CDR3 has 14 residues. Germline V gene sequence: CDR1 MNHEY, CDR2 SVGAGI.

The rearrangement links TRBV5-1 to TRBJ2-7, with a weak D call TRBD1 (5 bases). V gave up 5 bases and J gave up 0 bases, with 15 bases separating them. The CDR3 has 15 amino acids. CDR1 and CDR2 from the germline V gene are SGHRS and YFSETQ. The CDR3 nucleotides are TGCGCCAGCAGTTCGGACCAGGGCCCCTCCTACGAGCAGTACTTC. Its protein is CASSSDQGPSYEQYF.

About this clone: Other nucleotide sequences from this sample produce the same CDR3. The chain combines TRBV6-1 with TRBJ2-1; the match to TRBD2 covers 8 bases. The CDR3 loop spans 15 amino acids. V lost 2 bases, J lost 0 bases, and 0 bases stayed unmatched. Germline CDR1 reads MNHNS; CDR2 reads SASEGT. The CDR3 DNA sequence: TGTGCCAGCAGTGAACTAGCGGGCTCCTACAATGAGCAGTTCTTC. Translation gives CASSELAGSYNEQFF.

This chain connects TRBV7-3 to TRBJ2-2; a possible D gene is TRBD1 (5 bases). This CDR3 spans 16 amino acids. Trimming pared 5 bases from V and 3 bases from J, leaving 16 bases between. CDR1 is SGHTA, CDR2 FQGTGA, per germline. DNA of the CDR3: TGTGCCAGCAGCGCCTCCAGAATAGGGGACACCGGGGAGCTGTTTTTT. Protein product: CASSASRIGDTGELFF.

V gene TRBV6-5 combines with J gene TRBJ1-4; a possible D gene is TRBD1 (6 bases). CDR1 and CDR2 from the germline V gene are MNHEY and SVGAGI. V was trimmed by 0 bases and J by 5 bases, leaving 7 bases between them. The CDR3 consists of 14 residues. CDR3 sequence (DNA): TGTGCCAGCAGTTACTCGAGGGGGAATGAAAAACTGTTTTTT. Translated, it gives CASSYSRGNEKLFF.